Described below is a single TCR beta chain sequence and its context. Its target is not known. Trimming shortened V by 6 bases and J by 6 bases, and 22 bases separated the two germline ends. Germline V lookup: CDR1 SGHNT, CDR2 YYREEE (reference sequence). The CDR3 has 15 residues. This entry belongs to a study of cytomegalovirus exposure and HLA in healthy donors. Study-level results: Reportedly, fewer N-insertions than the 666-donor mean appeared in an Asian-associated ancestry cluster in a later analysis. Later analysis found that TCR beta chains associated with HLA were more clonally expanded than other, equally common chains. The productive fraction for most TCR beta V segments was about 90% or about 30% in an earlier analysis.

The primer mix had 60 Vbeta and 13 Jbeta primers. The method was immunoSEQ multiplex PCR; TCRdb's version includes in-frame clones alone and lacks a portion of them. The data show about 82,000 clones, around 77% seen once. The sample comprised PBMCs. The chain is built from TRBV5-4 and TRBJ2-7; D perhaps matches TRBD2 (7 bases). The clonotype was recovered from a man aged 50 to 60 in good health and CMV-seronegative. CDR3 region: CASTPGGERGVEQYF. The CDR3 bases are TGTGCCAGCACACCGGGAGGAGAGAGGGGGGTCGAGCAGTACTTC.